This T cell receptor (beta chain) was identified during a study of identifying expanded T cells in peripheral blood. General study findings and limits: Over around two and four weeks, about 15 and 19 clones changed, versus around 1.2 between replicates.

About this clone itself: What it recognizes is unknown.

The CDR3 consists of 13 residues. CDR1 and CDR2 (germline): ENHRY, SYGVKD. The germline V and J ends were trimmed by 4 bases and 2 bases, with 5 bases remaining between them. Method: immunoSEQ multiplex PCR; TCRdb's copy keeps in-frame clones and lacks some. The table has some 120,000 clones, around four fifths seen once. V is TRBV10-3 and J is TRBJ1-4, with no clear D. Sequenced input: blood. The receptor was isolated from a person between 18 and 75 years old in good health. CDR3 protein: CAISGGTNEKLFF. CDR3 nucleotides: TGTGCCATCAGTGGAGGGACTAATGAAAAACTGTTTTTT.